This TCR beta chain was identified in a study of blood T cell repertoires in COVID-19. Study as a whole: The United States, Italy and Spain provided the acute and convalescent COVID-19 samples.

CDR1 is SGHTA, CDR2 FQGTGA, per germline. Trimming shortened V by 5 bases and J by 5 bases, and 4 bases separated the two germline ends. CDR3 length: 11 amino acids. Patients of the Seattle cohort, enrolled during active infection, were followed longitudinally. Profiling relied on immunoSEQ multiplex PCR, and the TCRdb table lists in-frame clones only, not all of them. This repertoire shows 130,000 to 150,000 clones, around 79% found once; its top ten account for roughly 5.1%. The genes are TRBV7-3 and TRBJ2-1; D is unresolved. The TCR comes from a woman between 65 and 79 years old with COVID-19, enrolled during active disease. Sequenced material: peripheral blood. CDR3 in DNA: TGTGCCAGCAGCGTCAACAATGAGCAGTTCTTC. Encoded protein: CASSVNNEQFF.